The clone carrying this T cell receptor (beta chain) was picked up one time. This specimen belongs to a study of blood T cells in healthy people across ages. Then a second PCR, running roughly 7 to 11 cycles, was carried out with a sample-barcoded 5' primer and a J-beta primer mix. The template-switch adaptor, which had 12 random nucleotides, put a tag on each cDNA molecule. Each CDR3 protein is one row after TCRdb ran MiXCR on the 5' RACE reads. This table has about 940,000 distinct CDR3 sequences, 45% to 50% appearing once. Trimming removed 3 bases at V and 0 bases at J, with 8 bases between. CDR1 and CDR2 from the germline V gene are DFQATT and SNEGSKA (reference sequence). There are 14 residues in the CDR3. Caucasian individuals from Russia who were healthy and aged about 6 to 95 acted as donors.

V usage is TRBV20-1 and J usage is TRBJ2-2; the D is unclear. The TCR was taken from a man between 25 and 39 years old in good health. Material for sequencing was blood. The CDR3 here is CSASHQTNTGELFF. CDR3 sequence (DNA): TGCAGTGCTAGTCACCAGACGAACACCGGGGAGCTGTTTTTT.